The clone carrying this T cell receptor (beta chain) was observed at least ten times. Its antigen is unknown. This sample is drawn from a study of regulatory T cells in long-lasting Graves disease. To make TCR beta libraries, researchers used iRepertoire HTBI primers and Arm-PCR of CDR3 regions. Using its own MiXCR run on the multiplex PCR reads, TCRdb lists one record per CDR3 protein. The table records some 350,000 distinct CDR3 sequences, about a sixth of them present only once. The CDR3 is made up of 17 amino acids. With 3 bases removed from V and 2 bases from J, the gap between germline ends came to 17 bases. Germline CDR1 is LGHDT and CDR2 is YNNKEL (reference sequence). Overall study findings and caveats: Persistent disease samples used TRBV28, TRBJ1-2 and TRBJ2-5 preferentially.

The sample's time point: newly diagnosed GD, antithyroid drugs for less than 3 months. RNA extracted from PBMCs served as the sequencing template. The same data also went into a second study, on T cells in Graves' hyperthyroidism and ophthalmopathy. From that paper: The study used the HTBI primer set for a first-round RT-PCR of the TCR CDR3. The model forecast ophthalmopathy, anticipating it by a median about 7 months before onset.

V and J are TRBV3-1 and TRBJ2-1, with D unresolved. Sample: peripheral blood mononuclear cells (PBMCs), taken at new diagnosis, from a patient treated with antithyroid drugs. This sequence was found in a woman between 18 and 29 years old with Graves disease. CDR3 amino acids: CASSHSRRRTTYNEQFF. DNA of the CDR3: TGTGCCAGCAGCCACTCAAGGCGAAGGACCACCTACAATGAGCAGTTCTTC.